This record covers a single TCR beta chain. Time point indicated: after dendritic cell vaccination, including at tumor progression/relapse. The entry originates in a study of glioma-infiltrating T cells after dendritic cell vaccination. This table comes from immunoSEQ multiplex PCR, and its TCRdb copy is limited to in-frame clones, with some not included. The sample holds over 75,000 clones, approximately 78% seen once. The sequencing used blood, collected after dendritic cell vaccination. The clonotype was recovered from a human donor with glioblastoma.

CDR3 nucleotide sequence: TGTGCCAGCAGTTACTCCCCCATAGGGAGGAATCAGCCCCAGCATTTT. It is translated as CASSYSPIGRNQPQHF. The chain carries TRBV6-5 and TRBJ1-5, with D hard to call. With 0 bases removed from V and 4 bases from J, the gap between germline ends came to 13 bases. The CDR3 contains 16 residues. Germline CDR1 reads MNHEY; CDR2 reads SVGAGI.